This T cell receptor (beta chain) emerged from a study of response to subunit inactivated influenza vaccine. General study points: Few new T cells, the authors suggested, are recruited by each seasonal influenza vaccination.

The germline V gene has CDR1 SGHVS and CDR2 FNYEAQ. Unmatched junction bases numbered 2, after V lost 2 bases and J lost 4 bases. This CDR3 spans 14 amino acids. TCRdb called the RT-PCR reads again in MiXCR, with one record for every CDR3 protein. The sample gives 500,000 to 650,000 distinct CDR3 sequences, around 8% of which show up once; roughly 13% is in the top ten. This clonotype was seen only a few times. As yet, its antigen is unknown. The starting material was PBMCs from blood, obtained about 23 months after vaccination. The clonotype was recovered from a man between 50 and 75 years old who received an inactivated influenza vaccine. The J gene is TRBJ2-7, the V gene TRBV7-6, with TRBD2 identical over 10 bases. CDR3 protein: CASSLSSGRYEQYF. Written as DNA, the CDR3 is TGTGCCAGCAGCTTATCTAGCGGGAGATACGAGCAGTACTTC.